This T cell receptor beta chain comes out of a study of response to subunit inactivated influenza vaccine. Overall study results and limits: New T cells are recruited in small numbers by each seasonal influenza vaccination, according to the authors' suggestion.

TCRdb passed the RT-PCR reads through MiXCR, listing each CDR3 protein once. The sample carries 800,000 to 1,000,000 distinct CDR3 sequences, around 20% recorded once. This clonotype was seen more than once but under ten times. What it binds is not known. The trim removed 6 bases at V and 2 bases at J, leaving 7 bases unmatched. Per the germline V gene, CDR1 is DFQATT and CDR2 is SNEGSKA (reference sequence). This CDR3 is built from 14 residues. The clonotype comes from a man between 45 and 60 years old who received an inactivated influenza vaccine. The material sequenced was PBMCs from blood, taken roughly 5 days after vaccination. J is TRBJ2-3 and V is TRBV20-1, with 8 bases that match TRBD1. In DNA, the CDR3 is TGCAGTGCCCCTCAGGGGGCCATCACAGATACGCAGTATTTT. Amino acids: CSAPQGAITDTQYF.